This passage covers 3 T cell receptor beta chains from one sample sequenced in a study of cytomegalovirus exposure and HLA in healthy donors. A multiplex PCR was run with 60 Vbeta primers and 13 Jbeta primers. Only in-frame clones appear in the TCRdb table, and some are missing; sequencing was by immunoSEQ multiplex PCR. The data contain more than 150,000 clones, 77% of them singletons. What was sequenced was PBMCs. The receptor source for this set is a man between 18 and 35 years old in good health and CMV-seronegative.

This clone was observed a handful of times. This chain joins TRBV19 and TRBJ2-3, with 13 nucleotides matching TRBD2. V shed 8 bases, J shed 5 bases, and the junction held 10 bases outside the gene matches. In germline, CDR1 is LNHDA, CDR2 SQIVND (reference sequence). There are 16 residues in the CDR3. CDR3 residues: CASRRLAGGRGDTQYF. Written as DNA, the CDR3 is TGTGCCAGTCGGAGACTAGCGGGGGGCCGGGGAGATACGCAGTATTTT. The complete variable domain, with remaining parts taken from reference TRBV19 and TRBJ2-3, reads DGGITQSPKYLFRKEGQNVTLSCEQNLNHDAMYWYRQDPGQGLRLIYYSQIVNDFQKGDIAEGYSVSREKKESFPLTVTSAQKNPTAFYLCASRRLAGGRGDTQYFGPGTRLTVL.

This rearrangement joins TRBV5-1 to TRBJ2-7; 11 bases are a match to TRBD2. Germline CDR1 reads SGHRS; CDR2 reads YFSETQ. The CDR3 has 17 amino acids. After removal of 0 bases from V and 4 bases from J, the junction contained 9 bases not matched to a gene. In nucleotides, the CDR3 is TGCGCCAGCAGCTTGGGGCAAACTAGCGGGGGAAGGTACGAGCAGTACTTC. Translation gives CASSLGQTSGGRYEQYF.

The rearrangement links TRBV27 to TRBJ2-5; 13 bases are shared with TRBD2. The length of the CDR3 is 15 residues. Germline V gives CDR1 MNHEY, CDR2 SMNVEV (reference sequence). J lost 7 bases, V lost 6 bases, and 8 bases had no gene match. CDR3 nucleotide sequence: TGTGCCAGCAGCCGAGGGACTAGCGGGGCCACGACCCAGTACTTC. It is translated as CASSRGTSGATTQYF.